This T cell receptor beta chain stems from a study of blood T cell repertoires in COVID-19. As for the study in general: Italy, Spain and the United States were the sources of the convalescent and acute COVID-19 samples. T cells, B-cell-depleted T cells, or PBMCs provided the cDNA or gDNA that served as material.

Seattle participants joined during active infection and were tracked over time. Measured with immunoSEQ multiplex PCR; TCRdb has only the in-frame clones, and not every one. The profile covers 150,000 to 190,000 clones, with approximately 85% appearing a single time and 7% to 10% taken by the ten largest. The germline V gene encodes CDR1 SNHLY and CDR2 FYNNEI. The CDR3 runs to 13 residues. Germline trimming cut 10 bases from V and 7 bases from J; bases unmatched to any gene: 6. Sequencing used peripheral blood. The sequence was collected from a woman aged 60 to 75 with COVID-19, enrolled during active disease. The genes are TRBV2 and TRBJ1-6, with TRBD1 matching over 8 bases. The CDR3 here is CANQGQANSPLHF. As DNA, the CDR3 is TGTGCCAACCAGGGACAGGCGAATTCACCCCTCCACTTT.